A selection of T cell receptor beta chains follows, all from one sample in a study of T-cell reconstitution after alpha-beta-depleted transplantation in children. TCRdb processed the PCR reads anew with MiXCR; each CDR3 protein has one entry. The table has about 490,000 distinct CDR3 sequences, over 9.5% seen once; the top ten hold just over 2%. Specimen: PBMCs, collected before TCRalphabeta/CD19-depleted stem cell transplant. The source of these receptors is a child under 10 years old with inherited bone marrow failure, due to receive a stem cell transplant. Both conserved end residues are part of each CDR3. Fields, in order: V gene, J gene, CDR3 protein.

TRBV12-3/TRBV12-4,TRBJ1-6,CASSLVRGSNSPLHF
TRBV28,TRBJ2-5,CASSFRMETQYF
TRBV7-9,TRBJ2-2,CASSLASGFSTGELFF
TRBV2,TRBJ2-7,CASSASSGSNEQYF
TRBV15,TRBJ2-5,CATSRDRGWETQYF
TRBV5-1,TRBJ2-3,CASSSEGAADTQYF
TRBV20-1,TRBJ2-5,CSARLRLTSPETQYF
TRBV28,TRBJ2-1,CASSFHGGGPSYNEQFF
TRBV7-9,TRBJ2-3,CASSPVTDTQYF
TRBV20-1,TRBJ2-5,CSLIPTGQETQYF
TRBV29-1,TRBJ2-7,CSVVSDSYEQYF
TRBV20-1,TRBJ2-1,CSAAGLAGNPPYNEQFF
TRBV29-1,TRBJ1-1,CSVDHENTEAFF
TRBV28,TRBJ2-2,CASQGGPTGELFF
TRBV27,TRBJ2-7,CASSLATLQGAPYEQYF
TRBV5-4,TRBJ2-7,CASSTGLAVIYEQYF
TRBV29-1,TRBJ1-1,CSVEALGGFPTEAFF
TRBV27,TRBJ2-1,CASSTSGSFDEQFF
TRBV3-1,TRBJ2-7,CASSQASSAFYEQYF
TRBV24-1,TRBJ1-2,CATSTTGGNGYTF
TRBV5-5,TRBJ2-1,CASSQGAGGPGEQFF
TRBV4-3,TRBJ2-2,CASSLHFAQGAVDSGELFF
TRBV29-1,TRBJ1-1,CSVGLPGHLPEAFF
TRBV7-2,TRBJ1-2,CASSQWGYGYTF
TRBV23-1,TRBJ2-1,CANSPAPQTNEQFF
TRBV7-8,TRBJ1-3,CASSLGAAPGNTIYF